What follows are 8 T cell receptor beta chains derived from one specimen sequenced in a study of shared T cell receptors in the human thymus. TCRdb's copy holds only in-frame clones and misses some; the assay was immunoSEQ multiplex PCR. There are roughly 550,000 clones in the sample; about 80% occur only once, and around 0.012% lies in the top ten. These sequences were also reported in another study, on human thymus T cells.

The sequenced sample was thymocytes. Receptors originate from a boy under three years old with a congenital heart defect.

V is TRBV20-1 and J is TRBJ2-5, with D possibly TRBD2 on 5 matching bases. The CDR3 runs 10 residues. V was clipped by 6 bases and J by 9 bases, with 11 bases between them. Looked up from germline, CDR1 is DFQATT and CDR2 is SNEGSKA (reference sequence). CDR3 sequence (DNA): TGCAGTGCCGGCGAGGAGGCCCAGTACTTC. Protein sequence: CSAGEEAQYF.

The chain joins TRBV5-6 to TRBJ1-5, with D unresolved. In germline, CDR1 is SGHDT, CDR2 YYEEEE. The ends were cut back, 4 bases at V and 4 bases at J, with 9 bases in the middle. The CDR3 covers 13 residues. CDR3 in amino acids: CASSRHLNQPQHF. CDR3 DNA sequence: TGTGCCAGCAGCCGACACTTAAATCAGCCCCAGCATTTT.

The CDR3 spells CASSSRPGSPDTQYF. CDR3 DNA sequence: TGTGCCAGCAGCTCTAGGCCCGGGAGCCCAGATACGCAGTATTTT. The V call is TRBV7-9, the J call TRBJ2-3; tentatively, D is TRBD2 (6 bases). The V end was cut by 4 bases, the J end by 4 bases, with 15 bases between. Germline V CDR1 and CDR2: SEHNR, FQNEAQ (reference sequence). The CDR3 loop spans 15 amino acids.

The chain is built from TRBV5-6 and TRBJ1-5, with TRBD1 identical over 9 bases. The V gene's germline CDR1 is SGHDT and CDR2 YYEEEE. CDR3 length: 14 amino acids. Losses at the gene ends were 4 bases for V and 3 bases for J; bases not matched to a gene: 2. In DNA form, the CDR3 reads TGTGCCAGCAGCAGGGACAGGGACAATCAGCCCCAGCATTTT. Residues: CASSRDRDNQPQHF.

In DNA, the CDR3 is TGTGCCAGTAGTGCCCGACAGGGGACCAAAAACACCATATATTTT. Translation: CASSARQGTKNTIYF. The gene calls are TRBV19 and TRBJ1-3; the match to TRBD1 covers 8 bases. The junction had 9 bases not matched to a gene; V was cut back by 5 bases and J by 6 bases. CDR1 LNHDA and CDR2 SQIVND come from the germline V gene (reference sequence). CDR3 length equals 15 residues.

As DNA, the CDR3 is TGTGCCAGCAGCCCGACAGGGAGCGGCGAGCAGTACTTC. Encoded protein: CASSPTGSGEQYF. V and J are TRBV7-2 and TRBJ2-7; 7 bases line up with TRBD1. V was pared by 5 bases and J by 6 bases, with 7 bases of the junction left unmatched. Germline V gene data show CDR1 as SGHTA and CDR2 as FQGNSA. This CDR3 has 13 residues. Using reference TRBV7-2 and TRBJ2-7 for the parts outside the CDR3, the full variable domain is GAGVSQSPSNKVTEKGKDVELRCDPISGHTALYWYRQSLGQGLEFLIYFQGNSAPDKSGLPSDRFSAERTGGSVSTLTIQRTQQEDSAVYLCASSPTGSGEQYFGPGTRLTVT.

The chain links TRBV5-1 to TRBJ1-2; 8 bases agree with TRBD1. Germline-derived CDR1 and CDR2 are SGHRS and YFSETQ. This CDR3 region has 14 residues. J was trimmed by 7 bases and V by 3 bases; bases with no gene match: 8. CDR3 region: CASSYRRGPLGYTF. Here the CDR3 DNA reads TGCGCCAGCAGCTACCGCAGGGGGCCCCTTGGCTACACCTTC.

The rearrangement joins TRBV5-1 to TRBJ2-5, with D uncertain. The germline V gene encodes CDR1 SGHRS and CDR2 YFSETQ. This CDR3 is 13 amino acids long. The V end lost 2 bases, the J end lost 2 bases, and 7 bases lay between the germline ends. The CDR3 bases are TGCGCCAGCAGCTTAGCTTGGCAAGAGACCCAGTACTTC. It translates to CASSLAWQETQYF.